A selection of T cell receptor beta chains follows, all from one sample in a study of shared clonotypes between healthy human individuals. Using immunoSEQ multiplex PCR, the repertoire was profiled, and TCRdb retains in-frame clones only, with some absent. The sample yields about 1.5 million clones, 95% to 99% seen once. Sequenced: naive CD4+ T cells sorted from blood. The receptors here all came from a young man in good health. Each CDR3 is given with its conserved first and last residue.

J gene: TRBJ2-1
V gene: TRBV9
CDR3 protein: CASSARGGLVGINEQFF

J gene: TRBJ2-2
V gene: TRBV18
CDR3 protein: CASSPVENTGELFF

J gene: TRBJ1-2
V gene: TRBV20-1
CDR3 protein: CSARGGYGYTF

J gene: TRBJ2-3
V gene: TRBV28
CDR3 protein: CASSVGGLGTDTQYF

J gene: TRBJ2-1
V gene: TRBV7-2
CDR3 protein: CASSLLAGQYNEQFF

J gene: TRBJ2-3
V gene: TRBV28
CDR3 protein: CASSLIGREDTQYF

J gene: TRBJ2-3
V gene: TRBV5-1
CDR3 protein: CASSLGLGGRTDTQYF

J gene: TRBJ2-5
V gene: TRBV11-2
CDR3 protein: CASSTEFQALQETQYF

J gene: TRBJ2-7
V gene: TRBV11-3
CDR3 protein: CASSLRATYEQYF

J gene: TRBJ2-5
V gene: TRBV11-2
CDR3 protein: CASSLAGVETQYF

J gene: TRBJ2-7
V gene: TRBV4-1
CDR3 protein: CASSQGREQYF

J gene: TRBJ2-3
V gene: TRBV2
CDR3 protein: CASNEGGTDTQYF

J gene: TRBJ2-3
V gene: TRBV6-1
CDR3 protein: CASNRASTDTQYF

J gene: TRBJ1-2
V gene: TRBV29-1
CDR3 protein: CSVDSLSGGGGYTF

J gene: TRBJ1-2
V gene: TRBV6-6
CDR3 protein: CASSYSDTPNYGYTF

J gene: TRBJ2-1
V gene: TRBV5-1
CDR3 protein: CASSLDREEGRRYNEQFF

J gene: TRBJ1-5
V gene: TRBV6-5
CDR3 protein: CASSMGRFQPQHF

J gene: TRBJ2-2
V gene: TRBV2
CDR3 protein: CASSEMQAEHTGELFF

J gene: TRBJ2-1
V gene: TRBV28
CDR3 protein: CASRSGGNEQFF